What follows are 28 T cell receptor beta chains derived from one specimen sequenced in a study of a mutant IDH1 vaccine in newly diagnosed glioma. As for time point: baseline, week 1 (first vaccination visit). The treatment here: pre-vaccination baseline after standard-of-care therapy. Method: immunoSEQ multiplex PCR; TCRdb's copy keeps in-frame clones and lacks some. Found here are 55,000 to 70,000 clones, 80% to 90% of them singletons; the top ten hold roughly 2.8%. Source: PBMCs, taken from a glioma patient treated with radiotherapy, temozolomide or both. Receptor source: a man between 25 and 39 years old with glioma.

Turning to this clone: A read error may produce the germline difference seen at one junction end. The chain employs TRBV5-1 and TRBJ1-2, with 11 bases that match TRBD1. The CDR3 is 14 amino acids. From germline, CDR1 is SGHRS and CDR2 YFSETQ. CDR3 in amino acids: CASSFWTGGDGYTF. CDR3 coding DNA: TGTGCCAGCAGCTTTTGGACAGGGGGCGATGGCTACACCTTC.

The J gene is TRBJ2-1, the V gene TRBV19; 9 bases are shared with TRBD2. The V and J ends lost 8 bases and 8 bases, in that order; junction bases with no gene match: 16. The CDR3 runs to 16 residues. CDR1 is LNHDA and CDR2 is SQIVND in the germline V gene (reference sequence). The DNA for the CDR3 is TGTGCCAGTGCCCTGATCGAGGCGGGGGGGCCGGATGAGCAGTTCTTC. Translating gives CASALIEAGGPDEQFF.

J is TRBJ2-3 and V is TRBV4-1; D ambiguous. Germline CDR1 and CDR2: MGHRA and YSYEKL. The CDR3 contains 16 residues. Trimming left V 0 bases short and J 1 base short, with 11 bases between. The CDR3 loop reads CASSQDVDGGTDTQYF. CDR3 DNA sequence: TGCGCCAGCAGCCAAGATGTGGATGGGGGCACAGATACGCAGTATTTT.

This clone was recorded a few times. The chain uses TRBV5-1 and TRBJ1-5; D unclear. CDR1 and CDR2 (germline): SGHRS, YFSETQ. Trimming left V 2 bases short and J 0 bases short, with 18 bases between. The CDR3 has 18 residues. The CDR3 sequence is CASSLWAVTPDSNQPQHF. Written as DNA, the CDR3 is TGCGCCAGCAGCTTATGGGCGGTCACCCCCGATAGCAATCAGCCCCAGCATTTT.

The V gene is TRBV5-1, the J gene TRBJ2-5, with TRBD2 matching over 11 bases. With 4 bases clipped from V and 1 base from J, the junction kept 6 bases outside the gene matches. The CDR3 runs to 16 residues. CDR1 is SGHRS and CDR2 is YFSETQ in the germline V gene. The DNA for the CDR3 is TGCGCCAGCAGCATATCGACTAGCGGGGCCCAAGAGACCCAGTACTTC. Translating it yields CASSISTSGAQETQYF. The full variable domain, in which reference TRBV5-1 and TRBJ2-5 provide the parts outside the CDR3, is KAGVTQTPRYLIKTRGQQVTLSCSPISGHRSVSWYQQTPGQGLQFLFEYFSETQRNKGNFPGRFSGRQFSNSRSEMNVSTLELGDSALYLCASSISTSGAQETQYFGPGTRLLVL.

This clone was counted a few times. The gene calls are TRBV9 and TRBJ1-2; 11 nucleotides align to TRBD1. The J segment lost 8 bases and the V segment lost 6 bases, leaving 3 bases of the junction unmatched. This CDR3 contains 12 residues. The germline CDR1 and CDR2 sequences are SGDLS and YYNGEE. This CDR3 reads CASTDRGQGYTF. CDR3 in DNA: TGTGCCAGCACGGACAGGGGGCAAGGCTACACCTTC.

This chain links TRBV27 with TRBJ2-3; TRBD1 matches 9 bases. Germline values: CDR1 MNHEY, CDR2 SMNVEV (reference sequence). The CDR3 is 16 amino acids. The V segment lost 6 bases and the J segment 4 bases; nucleotides outside the gene matches: 11. In DNA form, the CDR3 reads TGTGCCAGCAGCCCACCGGGACAGGGATGGCCAGATACGCAGTATTTT. Residues: CASSPPGQGWPDTQYF.

This clone has just a few counts. The chain recombines TRBV19 with TRBJ1-5; D perhaps matches TRBD1 (6 bases). Germline CDR1 is LNHDA and CDR2 is SQIVND (reference sequence). The ends were cut back, 4 bases at V and 4 bases at J, with 14 bases in the middle. The CDR3 covers 15 residues. CDR3 protein: CASSNRAAPNQPQHF. CDR3 nucleotide sequence: TGTGCCAGTAGTAACAGGGCAGCCCCGAATCAGCCCCAGCATTTT.

V gene TRBV4-2 combines with J gene TRBJ2-1, with TRBD1 identical over 7 bases. CDR3 size: 14 residues. With 4 bases clipped from V and 5 bases from J, the junction kept 5 bases outside the gene matches. The germline gives CDR1 LGHNA, CDR2 YNFKEQ. The CDR3 protein is CASSPGTAHNEQFF. The CDR3 bases are TGTGCCAGCAGCCCGGGGACAGCCCACAATGAGCAGTTCTTC.

This sequence joins TRBV6-5 and TRBJ1-1; TRBD1 matches 7 bases. Losses at the gene ends were 4 bases for V and 1 base for J; bases not matched to a gene: 3. The CDR3 covers 14 residues. CDR1 MNHEY and CDR2 SVGAGI come from the germline V gene. This CDR3 is CASSLGGTNTEAFF. The CDR3 DNA follows: TGTGCCAGCAGTTTAGGGGGCACGAACACTGAAGCTTTCTTT.

The chain recombines TRBV28 with TRBJ2-1, with D possibly TRBD2 on 5 matching bases. CDR3 size: 15 residues. Trimming removed 4 bases from V and 4 bases from J, with 14 bases in between. Germline V gives CDR1 MDHEN, CDR2 SYDVKM. The CDR3 region has the DNA TGTGCCAGCAGTTCCGCCTGGACTGTTTACAATGAGCAGTTCTTC. This encodes CASSSAWTVYNEQFF.

The chain links TRBV4-2 to TRBJ1-1, with TRBD1 as a possible D gene (5 bases). With 3 bases removed from V and 11 bases from J, the gap between germline ends came to 16 bases. In germline, CDR1 is LGHNA, CDR2 YNFKEQ. This CDR3 has 13 amino acids. The CDR3 bases are TGTGCCAGCAGCCAGGGACCTGCTGAGGAGGCTTTCTTT. It is translated as CASSQGPAEEAFF.

The chain has TRBV5-8 and TRBJ2-5; the D is unclear. The last part of the DNA fits TRBJ2-7 better; the J call may be wrong. The CDR3 is 16 residues long. Germline CDR1 and CDR2: SGHTS and YDEGEE. DNA for the CDR3: TGTGCCAGCAGTTCCATTGCGTTACAGATAACCTACGAGCAGTACTTC. Its protein is CASSSIALQITYEQYF.

The CDR3: CASSGFTDEQYF. The DNA for the CDR3 is TGCGCCAGCAGTGGGTTTACGGACGAGCAGTACTTC. The chain links TRBV10-1 to TRBJ2-7; D remains ambiguous. CDR3 length: 12 amino acids. From germline, CDR1 is WNHNN and CDR2 SYGVQD (reference sequence). V was shortened by 4 bases and J by 5 bases, with 9 bases between the two germline ends.

The J gene is TRBJ1-5, the V gene TRBV7-6, with 10 positions matching TRBD1. Germline V gene sequence: CDR1 SGHVS, CDR2 FNYEAQ. CDR3 length: 15 amino acids. V shed 5 bases and J 2 bases; nucleotides not matched to a gene: 3. CDR3 loop: CASSLGTGGNQPQHF. In nucleotides, the CDR3 is TGTGCCAGCAGCCTGGGGACAGGGGGCAATCAGCCCCAGCATTTT.

The chain couples TRBV15 to TRBJ1-5; D call uncertain. V was clipped by 1 base and J by 5 bases, with 12 bases between them. Germline V gene sequence: CDR1 LNHNV, CDR2 YYDKDF (reference sequence). The CDR3 totals 15 residues. The CDR3 DNA sequence: TGTGCCACCAGCAGAGTCCTTGGAACGGATCAGCCCCAGCATTTT. It encodes CATSRVLGTDQPQHF.

The genes are TRBV4-2 and TRBJ2-7, with 8 bases identical to TRBD2. CDR1 is LGHNA and CDR2 is YNFKEQ in the germline V gene. V gave up 7 bases and J gave up 3 bases; unmatched junction bases: 8. This CDR3 has 14 residues. The CDR3 sequence is CASTRGSGDYEQYF. CDR3 nucleotides: TGTGCCAGCACCCGGGGTAGCGGGGACTACGAGCAGTACTTC.

This clone was detected only once. The chain recombines TRBV25-1 with TRBJ2-1; 9 nucleotides align to TRBD2. Germline assignment: CDR1 MGHDK and CDR2 SYGVNS. V dropped 2 bases and J dropped 2; count of bases not matched to a gene: 7. The CDR3 is 17 residues long. The CDR3 loop reads CASSEPVAGVAYNEQFF. The DNA of the CDR3 is TGTGCCAGCAGTGAACCCGTAGCGGGGGTCGCCTACAATGAGCAGTTCTTC.

V is TRBV18 and J is TRBJ2-5; possibly TRBD1 for D (5 bases). V lost 3 bases and J 5 bases, leaving 16 bases between the germline ends. The CDR3 consists of 15 residues. Germline V gene data show CDR1 as KGHSH and CDR2 as LQKENI. The CDR3 here is CASSPDKGPTETQYF. CDR3 nucleotides: TGTGCCAGCTCACCCGACAAGGGGCCTACGGAGACCCAGTACTTC.

In the case of this clone: One end of the junction fails to match germline, which may point to a read error. The rearrangement links TRBV6-1 to TRBJ1-2; D is uncertain. CDR1 MNHNS and CDR2 SASEGT come from the germline V gene. This CDR3 spans 11 amino acids. CDR3: CASSILWVPIF. In DNA, the CDR3 is TGTGCCAGCAGCATCCTGTGGGTGCCCATCTTC.

The chain uses TRBV4-1 and TRBJ2-3, with TRBD2 matching over 8 bases. The CDR3 sequence is 17 residues long. Losses at the gene ends were 0 bases for V and 0 bases for J; bases not matched to a gene: 5. Germline V CDR1 and CDR2: MGHRA, YSYEKL. Here the CDR3 reads CASSQDKIAGSTDTQYF. The DNA for the CDR3 is TGCGCCAGCAGCCAAGATAAGATAGCGGGGAGCACAGATACGCAGTATTTT.

J is TRBJ2-7 and V is TRBV5-6; 10 bases are shared with TRBD1. Losses at the gene ends were 9 bases for V and 2 bases for J; bases not matched to a gene: 11. The CDR3 spans 15 residues. CDR1 and CDR2 (germline): SGHDT, YYEEEE. CDR3: CATRAYGQGAYEQYF. The CDR3 DNA reads as TGTGCCACCCGGGCGTATGGACAGGGGGCCTACGAGCAGTACTTC. Combining the CDR3 with reference TRBV5-6 and TRBJ2-7 gives the whole variable domain DAGVTQSPTHLIKTRGQQVTLRCSPKSGHDTVSWYQQALGQGPQFIFQYYEEEERQRGNFPDRFSGHQFPNYSSELNVNALLLGDSALYLCATRAYGQGAYEQYFGPGTRLTVT.

The chain employs TRBV7-2 and TRBJ2-5, with a weak D call TRBD2 (6 bases). From germline, CDR1 is SGHTA and CDR2 FQGNSA. V was cut by 2 bases and J by 5 bases, with 15 bases left in between. The CDR3 consists of 15 residues. The CDR3: CASSLQARRGETQYF. Here the CDR3 DNA reads TGTGCCAGCAGCTTACAGGCTCGACGGGGGGAGACCCAGTACTTC.

This chain's CDR3 is CASIKETEAFF. CDR3 sequence (DNA): TGTGCCAGCATCAAGGAGACTGAAGCTTTCTTT. The rearrangement links TRBV6-5 to TRBJ1-1; D unclear. Germline assignment: CDR1 MNHEY and CDR2 SVGAGI. Trimming removed 7 bases at V and 5 bases at J, with 8 bases between. The CDR3 loop spans 11 amino acids.

The chain recombines TRBV19 with TRBJ1-6, with D perhaps TRBD1 (6 bases). The germline CDR1 and CDR2 sequences are LNHDA and SQIVND (reference sequence). The CDR3 spans 15 residues. With 1 base removed from V and 9 bases from J, the gap between germline ends came to 13 bases. The chain's CDR3 is CASSIARGRGSPLHF. In nucleotides, the CDR3 is TGTGCCAGTAGTATAGCCAGGGGAAGGGGTTCACCCCTCCACTTT. Filled out from reference TRBV19 and TRBJ1-6, the complete variable domain reads DGGITQSPKYLFRKEGQNVTLSCEQNLNHDAMYWYRQDPGQGLRLIYYSQIVNDFQKGDIAEGYSVSREKKESFPLTVTSAQKNPTAFYLCASSIARGRGSPLHFGNGTRLTVT.

The chain couples TRBV25-1 to TRBJ1-1; tentative D call: TRBD1 (6 bases). The CDR3 covers 17 residues. The germline V gene has CDR1 MGHDK and CDR2 SYGVNS. Between the trimmed V and J ends, which lost 2 bases and 0 bases, there was a span of 16 bases. Here the CDR3 reads CASSEKGHLGVNTEAFF. CDR3 in DNA: TGTGCCAGCAGTGAAAAGGGACATCTCGGGGTGAACACTGAAGCTTTCTTT.

This chain joins TRBV11-2 and TRBJ2-1; 8 nucleotides align to TRBD1. After removal of 5 bases from V and 8 bases from J, the junction contained 5 bases not matched to a gene. Germline V gene lookup returns CDR1 SGHAT and CDR2 FQNNGV. The length of the CDR3 is 13 residues. The CDR3 bases are TGTGCCAGCAGCCCGGACAGGGCCCATGAGCAGTTCTTC. Protein: CASSPDRAHEQFF.

V usage is TRBV11-2 and J usage is TRBJ2-7; TRBD1 aligns across 8 bases. CDR3 length equals 14 residues. CDR1 SGHAT and CDR2 FQNNGV come from the germline V gene. The J segment lost 2 bases and the V segment lost 3 bases, leaving 3 bases of the junction unmatched. The CDR3 sequence is CASSFRDRTYEQYF. The DNA of the CDR3 is TGTGCCAGCAGCTTCCGGGACAGGACCTACGAGCAGTACTTC.